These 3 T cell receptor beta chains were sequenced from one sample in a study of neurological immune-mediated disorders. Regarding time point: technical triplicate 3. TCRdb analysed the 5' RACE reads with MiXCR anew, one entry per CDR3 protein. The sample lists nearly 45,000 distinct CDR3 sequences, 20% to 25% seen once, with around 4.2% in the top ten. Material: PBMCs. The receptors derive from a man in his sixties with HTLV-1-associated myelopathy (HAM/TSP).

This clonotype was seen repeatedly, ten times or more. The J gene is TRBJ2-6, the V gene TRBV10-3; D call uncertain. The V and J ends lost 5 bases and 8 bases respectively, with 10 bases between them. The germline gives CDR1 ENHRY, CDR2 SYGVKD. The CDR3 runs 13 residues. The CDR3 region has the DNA TGTGCCATCAGTCCAGGTCCATCCAACGTCCTGACTTTC. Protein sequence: CAISPGPSNVLTF.

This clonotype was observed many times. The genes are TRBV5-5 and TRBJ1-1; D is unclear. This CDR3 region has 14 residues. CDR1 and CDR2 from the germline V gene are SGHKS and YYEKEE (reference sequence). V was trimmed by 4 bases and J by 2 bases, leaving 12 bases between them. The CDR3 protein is CASSLSRGNTEAFF. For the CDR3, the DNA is TGTGCCAGCAGCCTGTCCCGGGGAAACACTGAAGCTTTCTTT.

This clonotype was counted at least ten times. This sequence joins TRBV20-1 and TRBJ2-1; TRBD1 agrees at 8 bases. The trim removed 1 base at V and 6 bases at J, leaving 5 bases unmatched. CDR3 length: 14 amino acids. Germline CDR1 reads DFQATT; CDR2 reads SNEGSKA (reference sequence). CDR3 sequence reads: CSARGRTGSNEQFF. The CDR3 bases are TGCAGTGCTAGAGGGAGGACAGGGTCCAATGAGCAGTTCTTC.